The text below deals with one TCR beta chain. Antigen specificity is unknown. Germline CDR1 and CDR2: LGHDT and YNNKEL (reference sequence). Deletions cut 1 base from V and 6 bases from J, with 9 bases between. CDR3 length: 13 residues. These data are taken from a study of post-analysis software for immune sequencing data. On the study more broadly: The disease courses covered relapsing-remitting, secondary progressive and progressive-relapsing multiple sclerosis. General observations from the study: TRBV5-6, TRBV5-1 and TRBV20-1 were among four to six TRBV segments more frequent in patients than controls. For normalized Chao1 diversity, multiple sclerosis patients scored significantly lower than controls did.

Incorporated into the TCR beta cDNA libraries were unique molecular identifiers, which served to reduce PCR and sequencing biases. Out of roughly 1 to 11 million T cells, 470,000 or so cDNA molecules were generated. TCRdb used MiXCR to reprocess the PCR reads, holding one entry per CDR3 protein. Among about 770,000 distinct CDR3 sequences listed, under 60% were seen once. The material sequenced was blood. This clonotype originated in a girl under 18 with multiple sclerosis. This chain uses TRBV3-1 with TRBJ1-1; D call uncertain. The CDR3 protein is CASSQGAAAEAFF. In DNA form, the CDR3 reads TGTGCCAGCAGCCAAGGGGCAGCGGCTGAAGCTTTCTTT.